The 12 T cell receptor beta chains given below trace back to one sample, sequenced in a study of blood T cell dynamics during melanoma immunotherapy (dated by TCRdb to the early 2020s). The method behind the library was the immunoSEQ multiplex PCR assay. The immuneACCESS repertoire file appears here via TCRdb, limited to in-frame rearrangements. These files lack a portion of the clones; in checked studies, under half of the deficit traces to unresolved V genes, and the cause of the others is not known. This sample holds more than 13,000 clones; roughly 92% were observed only once. The ten largest clones add up to approximately 0.89% of the sample. This sample's time point label indicates: week 3, after first cycle of checkpoint inhibitor. The sample in question was blood, obtained from a patient treated with checkpoint blockade. The receptors here all came from a human donor with melanoma.

This chain links TRBV28 with TRBJ2-5; TRBD1 aligns across 8 bases. Unmatched junction bases numbered 8, after V lost 6 bases and J lost 5 bases. The CDR3 loop spans 14 amino acids. The germline V gene encodes CDR1 MDHEN and CDR2 SYDVKM. The CDR3, as DNA: TGTGCCAGCAGAAAACAGGGGGTAGGGGAGACCCAGTACTTC. Encoded protein: CASRKQGVGETQYF.

This clone was detected only a few times. The chain couples TRBV2 to TRBJ1-3; D is unclear. V was pared by 5 bases and J by 4 bases, with 9 bases between. CDR3 length: 13 residues. Germline loops: CDR1 SNHLY, CDR2 FYNNEI. CDR3 sequence reads: CASSSFSGNTIYF. For the CDR3, the DNA is TGTGCCAGCAGTTCGTTTTCAGGAAACACCATATATTTT.

This clone was counted a few times. This chain links TRBV5-6 with TRBJ1-1; D is perhaps TRBD1 (6 bases). From germline, CDR1 is SGHDT and CDR2 YYEEEE. The CDR3 runs 16 residues. The germline V and J ends were trimmed by 0 bases and 0 bases, with 12 bases remaining between them. The CDR3 nucleotides are TGTGCCAGCAGCTTGGGACAGGACCTCATGAACACTGAAGCTTTCTTT. This gives the protein CASSLGQDLMNTEAFF.

V is TRBV5-5 and J is TRBJ1-4; D gene uncertain. CDR3 length: 15 amino acids. Trimming took 0 bases from V and 6 from J, leaving 12 bases between them. Germline V gene data show CDR1 as SGHKS and CDR2 as YYEKEE (reference sequence). CDR3 protein: CASSLAAFMDEKLFF. In DNA form, the CDR3 reads TGTGCCAGCAGCTTGGCGGCGTTCATGGATGAAAAACTGTTTTTT.

The J gene is TRBJ2-1, the V gene TRBV2; tentative D call: TRBD2 (5 bases). V was pared by 7 bases and J by 14 bases, with 24 bases between. The CDR3 contains 14 residues. Germline V gene lookup returns CDR1 SNHLY and CDR2 FYNNEI. CDR3 sequence (DNA): TGTGCCAGCAATGTCGGCCGCGCGCGGGCCGAGGAGTTCTTC. Residues: CASNVGRARAEEFF.

The chain employs TRBV30 and TRBJ2-3; possibly TRBD1 or TRBD2 for D (7 bases each). Trimming cost V 1 base and J 4 bases, with 15 bases left between them. Germline loops: CDR1 GTSNPN, CDR2 SVGIG (reference sequence). The CDR3 runs 15 residues. The CDR3 coding sequence is TGTGCCTGGAGTGGAAGGGGGAGGGGGCCAGATACGCAGTATTTT. Protein sequence: CAWSGRGRGPDTQYF.

This clone was seen a single time. The CDR3 DNA reads TGTGCCAGCAGCGCCGGGGGTAGGGCAGAGGGGCCCCAGCATTTT. Its translation: CASSAGGRAEGPQHF. The chain links TRBV9 to TRBJ1-5, with D possibly being TRBD1 (5 bases). Deletions cut 3 bases from V and 9 bases from J, with 19 bases between. This CDR3 region has 15 residues. Germline V gene sequence: CDR1 SGDLS, CDR2 YYNGEE.

The chain carries TRBV27 and TRBJ1-4; weak D call: TRBD1 (5 bases). Trimming cost V 0 bases and J 0 bases, with 11 bases left between them. This CDR3 spans 17 amino acids. Germline loops: CDR1 MNHEY, CDR2 SMNVEV (reference sequence). This CDR3 reads CASSLSGGGTTNEKLFF. In DNA, the CDR3 is TGTGCCAGCAGTTTATCCGGGGGGGGGACAACTAATGAAAAACTGTTTTTT.

The sample holds one count of this clone. This chain joins TRBV27 and TRBJ1-1; D perhaps matches TRBD1 (5 bases). Germline V CDR1 and CDR2: MNHEY, SMNVEV (reference sequence). V was trimmed by 2 bases and J by 1 base, leaving 11 bases between them. CDR3 length equals 15 residues. As DNA, the CDR3 is TGTGCCAGCAGTTTACGTCCCCAGGGGAACACTGAAGCTTTCTTT. As protein: CASSLRPQGNTEAFF.

The rearrangement joins TRBV2 to TRBJ1-2, with TRBD1 identical over 9 bases. The CDR3 spans 14 residues. Trimming cost V 7 bases and J 0 bases; bases outside gene matches: 3. Germline CDR1 SNHLY, CDR2 FYNNEI. The CDR3 sequence: CASKTGGTNYGYTF. The CDR3 DNA follows: TGTGCCAGCAAGACAGGGGGTACTAACTATGGCTACACCTTC.

This chain's CDR3 is CASSLTGSYNEQFF. Written as DNA, the CDR3 is TGCGCCAGCAGCTTGACGGGTTCCTACAATGAGCAGTTCTTC. The V and J genes are TRBV5-1 and TRBJ2-1, with D unclear. Trimming left V 1 base short and J 1 base short, with 6 bases between. Germline V gene lookup returns CDR1 SGHRS and CDR2 YFSETQ. CDR3 length equals 14 residues. The variable domain in full, completed from reference TRBV5-1 and TRBJ2-1, reads KAGVTQTPRYLIKTRGQQVTLSCSPISGHRSVSWYQQTPGQGLQFLFEYFSETQRNKGNFPGRFSGRQFSNSRSEMNVSTLELGDSALYLCASSLTGSYNEQFFGPGTRLTVL.

The V and J genes are TRBV7-6 and TRBJ2-7; D unclear. CDR3 length: 15 residues. V was clipped by 1 base and J by 3 bases, with 13 bases between them. Germline V CDR1 and CDR2: SGHVS, FNYEAQ. CDR3: CASSLVAGVLYEQYF. Here the CDR3 DNA reads TGTGCCAGCAGCTTAGTAGCAGGAGTCCTCTACGAGCAGTACTTC.